Detailed here is one T cell receptor (beta chain). The sample is drawn from a study of blood T cell repertoires in COVID-19. At the level of the study: Researchers got acute and convalescent COVID-19 samples from the United States, Italy and Spain. T cells, B-cell-depleted T cells, or PBMCs provided the cDNA or gDNA that served as material.

The authors' processing: How many nucleated cells were present was estimated from reference gene primer amplification. TCRdb's copy holds only in-frame clones and misses some; the assay was immunoSEQ multiplex PCR. Clone size and V and J calls were adopted from that table, with D and trimming inferred from the DNA. The data hold 90,000 to 120,000 clones, with around 87% observed a single time. Germline CDR1 reads LNHDA; CDR2 reads SQIVND (reference sequence). This CDR3 is built from 16 residues. V was pared by 3 bases and J by 4 bases, with 8 bases of the junction left unmatched. Sequencing was carried out using peripheral blood. This TCR came from an elderly woman with acute or convalescent COVID-19. This sequence joins TRBV19 and TRBJ2-5; 10 nucleotides line up with TRBD1. The CDR3 nucleotides are TGTGCCAGTAGTATGTCGACAGGGGGCGGCCCAGAGACCCAGTACTTC. As protein: CASSMSTGGGPETQYF. Full variable domain (missing parts from reference TRBV19 and TRBJ2-5): DGGITQSPKYLFRKEGQNVTLSCEQNLNHDAMYWYRQDPGQGLRLIYYSQIVNDFQKGDIAEGYSVSREKKESFPLTVTSAQKNPTAFYLCASSMSTGGGPETQYFGPGTRLLVL.